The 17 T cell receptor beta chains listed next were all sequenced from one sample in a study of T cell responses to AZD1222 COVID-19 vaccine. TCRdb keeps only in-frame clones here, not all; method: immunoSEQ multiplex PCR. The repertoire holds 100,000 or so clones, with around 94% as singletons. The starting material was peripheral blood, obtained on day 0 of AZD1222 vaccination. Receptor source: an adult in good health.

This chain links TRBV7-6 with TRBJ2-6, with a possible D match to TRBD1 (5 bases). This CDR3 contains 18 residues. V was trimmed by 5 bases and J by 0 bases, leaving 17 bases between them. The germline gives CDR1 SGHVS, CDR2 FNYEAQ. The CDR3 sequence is CASSLNPQGPSGANVLTF. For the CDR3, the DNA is TGTGCCAGCAGCCTAAATCCGCAGGGTCCCTCTGGGGCCAACGTCCTGACTTTC.

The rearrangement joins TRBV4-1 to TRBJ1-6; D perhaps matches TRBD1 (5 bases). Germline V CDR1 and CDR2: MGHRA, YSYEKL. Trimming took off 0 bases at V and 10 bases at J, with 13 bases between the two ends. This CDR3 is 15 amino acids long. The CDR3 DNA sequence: TGCGCCAGCAGCCAAGAGCTCGGGGCGTGGTCACCCCTCCACTTT. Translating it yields CASSQELGAWSPLHF.

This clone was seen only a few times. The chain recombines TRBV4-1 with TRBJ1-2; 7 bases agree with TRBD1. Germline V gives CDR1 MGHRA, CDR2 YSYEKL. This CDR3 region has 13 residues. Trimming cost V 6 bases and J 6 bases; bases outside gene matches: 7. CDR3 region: CASRHIGQDGYTF. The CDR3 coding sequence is TGCGCCAGCAGACATATCGGACAGGATGGCTACACCTTC.

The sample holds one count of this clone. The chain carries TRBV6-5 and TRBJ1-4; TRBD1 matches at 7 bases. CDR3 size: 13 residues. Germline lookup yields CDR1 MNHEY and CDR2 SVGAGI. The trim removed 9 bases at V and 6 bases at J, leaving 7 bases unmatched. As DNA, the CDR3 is TGTGCCAGTTCGGACAGGAAAGATGAAAAACTGTTTTTT. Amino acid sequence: CASSDRKDEKLFF.

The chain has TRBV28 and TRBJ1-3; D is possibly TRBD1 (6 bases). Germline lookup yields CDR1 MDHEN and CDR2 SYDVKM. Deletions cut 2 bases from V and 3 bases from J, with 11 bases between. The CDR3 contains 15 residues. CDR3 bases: TGTGCCAGCAGTTTACCGGGGGCTGATGGAAACACCATATATTTT. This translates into CASSLPGADGNTIYF.

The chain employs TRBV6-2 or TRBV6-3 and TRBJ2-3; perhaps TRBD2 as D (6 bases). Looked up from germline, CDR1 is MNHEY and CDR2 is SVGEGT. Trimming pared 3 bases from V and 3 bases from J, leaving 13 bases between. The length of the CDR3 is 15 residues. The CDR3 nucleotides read TGTGCCAGCAGTTATCGTGCGGGAAGTACAGATACGCAGTATTTT. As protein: CASSYRAGSTDTQYF.

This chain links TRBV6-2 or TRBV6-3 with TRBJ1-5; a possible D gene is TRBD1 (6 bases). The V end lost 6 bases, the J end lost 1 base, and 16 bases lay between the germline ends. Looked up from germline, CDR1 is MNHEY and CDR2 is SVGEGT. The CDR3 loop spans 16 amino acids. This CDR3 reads CASSLGGTRSNQPQHF. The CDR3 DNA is TGTGCCAGCAGCCTCGGGGGGACAAGGAGCAATCAGCCCCAGCATTTT.

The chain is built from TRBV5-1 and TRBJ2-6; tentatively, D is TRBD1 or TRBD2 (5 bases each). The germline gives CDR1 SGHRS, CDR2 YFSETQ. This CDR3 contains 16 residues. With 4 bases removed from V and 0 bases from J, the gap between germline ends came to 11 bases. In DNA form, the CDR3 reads TGCGCCAGCAGCCCAGGGAGCCTCTCTGGGGCCAACGTCCTGACTTTC. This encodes CASSPGSLSGANVLTF. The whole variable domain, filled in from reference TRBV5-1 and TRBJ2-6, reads KAGVTQTPRYLIKTRGQQVTLSCSPISGHRSVSWYQQTPGQGLQFLFEYFSETQRNKGNFPGRFSGRQFSNSRSEMNVSTLELGDSALYLCASSPGSLSGANVLTFGAGSRLTVL.

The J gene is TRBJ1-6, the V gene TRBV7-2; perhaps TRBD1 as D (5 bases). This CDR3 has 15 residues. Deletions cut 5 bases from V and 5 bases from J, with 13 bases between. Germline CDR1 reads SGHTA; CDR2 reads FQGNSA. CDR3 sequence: CASSLQGKHNSPLHF. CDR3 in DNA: TGTGCCAGCAGCCTTCAGGGCAAACATAATTCACCCCTCCACTTT.

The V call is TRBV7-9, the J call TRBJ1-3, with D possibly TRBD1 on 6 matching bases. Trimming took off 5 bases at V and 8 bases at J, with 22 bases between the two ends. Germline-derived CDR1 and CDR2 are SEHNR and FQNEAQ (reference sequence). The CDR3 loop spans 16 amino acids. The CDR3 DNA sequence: TGTGCCAGCAGCCGGCCTCCAACAGGGAGCTCGGACACCATATATTTT. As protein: CASSRPPTGSSDTIYF.

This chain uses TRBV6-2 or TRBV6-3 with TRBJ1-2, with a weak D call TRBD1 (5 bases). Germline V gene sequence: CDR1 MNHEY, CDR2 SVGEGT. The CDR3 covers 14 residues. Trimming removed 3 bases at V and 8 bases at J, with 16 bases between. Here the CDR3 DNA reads TGTGCCAGCAGTTATGGCAGGGCCGCTGGGGGCTACACCTTC. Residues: CASSYGRAAGGYTF.

The CDR3 here is CASSQYLNTEAFF. In DNA, the CDR3 is TGCGCCAGCAGCCAATACCTGAACACTGAAGCTTTCTTT. V usage is TRBV4-3 and J usage is TRBJ1-1; D not certain. Trimming took off 2 bases at V and 0 bases at J, with 4 bases between the two ends. CDR1 and CDR2 from the germline V gene are LGHNA and YSLEER. The length of the CDR3 is 13 residues.

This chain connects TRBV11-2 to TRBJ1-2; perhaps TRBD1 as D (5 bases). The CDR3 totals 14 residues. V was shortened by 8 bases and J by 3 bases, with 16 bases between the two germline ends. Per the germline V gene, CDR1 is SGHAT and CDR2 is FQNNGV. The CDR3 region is CASARQGDHYGYTF. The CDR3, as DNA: TGTGCCAGCGCTCGCCAGGGCGACCACTATGGCTACACCTTC. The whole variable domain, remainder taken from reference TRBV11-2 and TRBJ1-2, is EAGVAQSPRYKIIEKRQSVAFWCNPISGHATLYWYQQILGQGPKLLIQFQNNGVVDDSQLPKDRFSAERLKGVDSTLKIQPAKLEDSAVYLCASARQGDHYGYTFGSGTRLTVV.

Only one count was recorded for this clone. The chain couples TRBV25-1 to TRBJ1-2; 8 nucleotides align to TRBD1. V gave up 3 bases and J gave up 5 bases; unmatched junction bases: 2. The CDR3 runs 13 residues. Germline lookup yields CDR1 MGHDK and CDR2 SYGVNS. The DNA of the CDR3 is TGTGCCAGCAGTGAGACAGGGGCGTATGGCTACACCTTC. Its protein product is CASSETGAYGYTF.

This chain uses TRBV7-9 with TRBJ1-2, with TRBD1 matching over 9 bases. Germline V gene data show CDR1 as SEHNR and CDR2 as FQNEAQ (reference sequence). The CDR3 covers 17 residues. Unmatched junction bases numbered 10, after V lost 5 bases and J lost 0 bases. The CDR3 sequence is CASSPPGQGLANYGYTF. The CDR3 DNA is TGTGCCAGCAGCCCTCCGGGACAGGGATTAGCTAACTATGGCTACACCTTC.

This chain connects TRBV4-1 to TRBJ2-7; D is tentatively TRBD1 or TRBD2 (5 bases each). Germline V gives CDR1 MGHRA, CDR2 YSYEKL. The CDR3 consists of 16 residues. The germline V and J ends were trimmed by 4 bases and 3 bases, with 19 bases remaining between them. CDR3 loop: CASSPQSGRAIYEQYF. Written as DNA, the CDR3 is TGCGCCAGCAGCCCCCAATCGGGGCGCGCTATCTACGAGCAGTACTTC.

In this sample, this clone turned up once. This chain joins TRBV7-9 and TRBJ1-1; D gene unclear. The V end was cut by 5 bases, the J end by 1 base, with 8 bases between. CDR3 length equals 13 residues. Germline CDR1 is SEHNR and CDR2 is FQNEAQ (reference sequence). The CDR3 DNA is TGTGCCAGCAGCGAACGGGCGAACACTGAAGCTTTCTTT. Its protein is CASSERANTEAFF.